Ten or more counts support the clone carrying this T cell receptor (beta chain). Molecular barcoded adaptors covering alpha/delta and beta/gamma chains were used on around 400 ng RNA. A single record per CDR3 protein comes from TCRdb applying MiXCR to the reads. The sample records 55,000 to 60,000 distinct CDR3 sequences, about 12% being singletons. Every patient had bone marrow sampled while the disease was active. The data originate from a study of read filtering for tumor transcriptome and immune sequencing. The sample consisted of a population of CD138-negative cells sorted from bone marrow. The clonotype was recovered from a donor at least 40 years old with multiple myeloma.

The CDR3 loop reads CASSPGVAALYNEQFF. DNA for the CDR3: TGTGCCAGCAGCCCGGGTGTGGCGGCCCTTTACAATGAGCAGTTCTTC. The V and J genes are TRBV7-9 and TRBJ2-1; no firm D call. There are 16 residues in the CDR3. V was shortened by 5 bases and J by 4 bases, with 18 bases between the two germline ends. Per germline, CDR1 SEHNR and CDR2 FQNEAQ (reference sequence).